This entry lists 6 T cell receptor beta chains sequenced from one sample in a study of chemoradiotherapy in HPV16-positive cancers. Libraries were prepared by immunoSEQ multiplex PCR; TCRdb keeps only in-frame clonotypes and omits some of them. In the table there are about 500 clones, about four fifths of which are singletons. The source material was tumor tissue, sampled from a patient who underwent chemoradiotherapy. The receptors stem from a human donor with HPV-associated anogenital cancer.

This rearrangement joins TRBV4-1 to TRBJ1-5; D is undetermined. The CDR3 is made up of 17 amino acids. V was cut by 0 bases and J by 5 bases, with 17 bases left in between. Germline-derived CDR1 and CDR2 are MGHRA and YSYEKL. The CDR3 region is CASSQERRTLDYQPQHF. CDR3 sequence (DNA): TGCGCCAGCAGCCAAGAAAGGCGAACGCTGGATTATCAGCCCCAGCATTTT.

This clone came up once. The chain has TRBV5-5 and TRBJ1-4, with 11 bases identical to TRBD1. CDR3 length: 16 amino acids. Trimming cost V 3 bases and J 7 bases; bases outside gene matches: 8. Germline CDR1 is SGHKS and CDR2 is YYEKEE (reference sequence). CDR3 coding DNA: TGTGCCAGCAGCTACCGGACAGGGGGCTTCGGTGAAAAACTGTTTTTT. Amino acids: CASSYRTGGFGEKLFF.

Here the CDR3 reads CASSVGVAKNIQYF. The CDR3 DNA sequence: TGTGCCAGCAGCGTAGGGGTAGCCAAAAACATTCAGTACTTC. V is TRBV9 and J is TRBJ2-4; no definite D call. The CDR3 runs 14 residues. Germline V gene data show CDR1 as SGDLS and CDR2 as YYNGEE. V was shortened by 0 bases and J by 0 bases, with 4 bases between the two germline ends.

V is TRBV2 and J is TRBJ2-4; TRBD2 is a possible D gene (6 bases). The CDR3 is 14 residues long. CDR1 is SNHLY and CDR2 is FYNNEI in the germline V gene. V lost 6 bases, J lost 0 bases, and 9 bases lay in between. CDR3 residues: CASSRTIAKNIQYF. CDR3 bases: TGTGCCAGCAGCCGGACTATAGCCAAAAACATTCAGTACTTC.

The V and J genes are TRBV7-2 and TRBJ2-3, with TRBD2 identical over 7 bases. This CDR3 is built from 14 residues. J gave up 0 bases and V 4 bases, and 1 base lay outside the gene matches. The germline gives CDR1 SGHTA, CDR2 FQGNSA. The CDR3 nucleotides are TGTGCCAGCAGCTCGGGGGGAAGCACAGATACGCAGTATTTT. Protein: CASSSGGSTDTQYF.

The chain couples TRBV28 to TRBJ1-1; TRBD1 matches at 12 bases. The germline V gene encodes CDR1 MDHEN and CDR2 SYDVKM. Unmatched junction bases numbered 5, after V lost 3 bases and J lost 0 bases. The CDR3 is 17 residues long. The CDR3, as DNA: TGTGCCAGCAGTTTGTTTGGGACAGGGGGCATGAACACTGAAGCTTTCTTT. It encodes CASSLFGTGGMNTEAFF.